One and the same sample provided the 29 T cell receptor beta chains below, sequenced in a study of Tregs in tolerant kidney transplant recipients. Some clones are missing from TCRdb's copy, which holds only in-frame ones; the method was immunoSEQ multiplex PCR. Recorded for this sample: approximately 31,000 clones. The sequencing here drew on CD8+ T cells from blood, taken before the transplant. These receptors originate from a human donor who received a combined kidney and bone marrow transplant.

Comments on this clone: The CDR3 end falls 3 residues outside the read, so it is completed with the germline J gene. The genes are TRBV7-6 and TRBJ2-7, with a tentative D call TRBD2 (7 bases). V lost 8 bases and J 2 bases, leaving 16 bases between the germline ends. The CDR3 runs 14 residues. Germline assignment: CDR1 SGHVS and CDR2 FNYEAQ. CDR3 DNA (partial): TGTGCCAGCGGTAGGGGGGGGGAAACCTACGAG. It specifies CASGRGGETYE. The whole CDR3 protein is CASGRGGETYEQYF.

In regard to this clone: The read ends 3 residues before the CDR3 terminus; that terminus is restored from the germline J gene. This chain joins TRBV7-2 and TRBJ1-1; maybe TRBD1 (5 bases). CDR1 is SGHTA and CDR2 is FQGNSA in the germline V gene. CDR3 length: 14 amino acids. The V and J ends lost 5 bases and 4 bases respectively, with 14 bases between them. CDR3 DNA (partial): TGTGCCAGCAGCCGAGATGCGGGGCCCACTGAA. The encoded protein is CASSRDAGPTE. The complete CDR3 sequence is CASSRDAGPTEAFF.

Remarks on this clone: The observed sequence ends 3 residues before the CDR3 terminus, with the missing tail filled in from the germline J gene. This chain joins TRBV6-1 and TRBJ1-5; TRBD1 matches 8 bases. The CDR3 has 18 residues. The germline CDR1 and CDR2 sequences are MNHNS and SASEGT. V shed 2 bases, J shed 3 bases, and the junction held 12 bases outside the gene matches. CDR3 sequence: CASSELGVRGLDNQPQHF. The covered CDR3 bases are TGTGCCAGCAGTGAACTCGGGGTCAGGGGGCTGGACAATCAGCCC.

Details on this clone: The sequence runs out 3 residues before the end of the CDR3; the remainder is reconstructed from the germline J gene. The chain couples TRBV7-9 to TRBJ2-7; the D is unclear. The V gene lost 5 bases and the J gene lost 3 bases, with 8 bases spanning the gap. The CDR3 loop spans 12 amino acids. Germline V lookup: CDR1 SEHNR, CDR2 FQNEAQ (reference sequence). The CDR3 here is CASSQTLYEQYF. The sequenced part of the CDR3 DNA is TGTGCCAGCAGCCAGACACTCTACGAG.

A remark on this clone: The read ends 3 residues shy of where the CDR3 ends; the end is completed using the germline J gene. V is TRBV7-9 and J is TRBJ2-7; 14 nucleotides agree with TRBD2. Germline CDR1 is SEHNR and CDR2 is FQNEAQ (reference sequence). CDR3 length equals 14 residues. V lost 5 bases, J lost 5 bases, and 2 bases stayed unmatched. The sequenced CDR3 bases are TGTGCCAGCAGCCCGGGACTAGCGGGAGACGAG. Its translation is CASSPGLAGDE. The full CDR3 reads CASSPGLAGDEQYF.

As concerns this clone: The read comes to an end 3 residues before the CDR3 does, leaving the germline J gene to fill in the end. The V gene is TRBV19, the J gene TRBJ2-1; TRBD1 aligns across 10 bases. V dropped 5 bases and J dropped 4; count of bases not matched to a gene: 5. This CDR3 spans 15 amino acids. The germline CDR1 and CDR2 sequences are LNHDA and SQIVND (reference sequence). The CDR3 loop reads CASSLTGGGYNEQFF. CDR3 bases read: TGTGCCAGTAGTCTGACAGGGGGCGGTTACAATGAG.

For this clone: The read ends 3 residues early relative to the CDR3; the germline J gene fills the gap. The rearrangement uses TRBV18 and TRBJ2-7, with TRBD1 as a possible D gene (6 bases). Germline CDR1 reads KGHSH; CDR2 reads LQKENI. V was pared by 3 bases and J by 5 bases, with 11 bases between. This CDR3 is 13 amino acids long. The sequenced CDR3 bases are TGTGCCAGCTCACCCCCCGACAGGAACGAG. Translated: CASSPPDRNE. The whole CDR3 sequence is CASSPPDRNEQYF.

As to this clone: The read ends 3 residues early relative to the CDR3; the germline J gene fills the gap. This chain uses TRBV6-1 with TRBJ1-1, with D perhaps matching TRBD1 (5 bases). Trimming pared 3 bases from V and 3 bases from J, leaving 14 bases between. This CDR3 is 15 amino acids long. Germline V gene lookup returns CDR1 MNHNS and CDR2 SASEGT. This chain's CDR3 is CASSDRQGWDTEAFF. The sequenced part of the CDR3 DNA is TGTGCCAGCAGTGACCGTCAGGGCTGGGACACTGAA.

Concerning this clone: Read coverage stops 3 residues before the CDR3 terminus; the germline J gene supplies the remainder. The chain is built from TRBV7-2 and TRBJ2-4, with D perhaps TRBD1 (6 bases). Trimming shortened V by 3 bases and J by 6 bases, and 15 bases separated the two germline ends. Per the germline V gene, CDR1 is SGHTA and CDR2 is FQGNSA. CDR3 length: 15 residues. Partial CDR3 DNA: TGTGCCAGCAGCTTGGGGGCTAGCCACGCAAACATT. This codes for CASSLGASHANI. The entire CDR3 is CASSLGASHANIQYF.

To note about this clone: The DNA ends 3 residues before the CDR3 does, and the rest of the CDR3 is filled in from the germline J gene. The chain is built from TRBV19 and TRBJ2-5; D call uncertain. The CDR3 has 12 residues. Germline V CDR1 and CDR2: LNHDA, SQIVND (reference sequence). V was trimmed by 3 bases and J by 4 bases, leaving 6 bases between them. CDR3 region: CASSIGGETQYF. CDR3 bases read: TGTGCCAGTAGTATTGGCGGAGAGACC.

Regarding this clone: The read halts 3 residues ahead of the CDR3 end, with the missing end drawn from the germline J gene. The chain links TRBV2 to TRBJ1-1; perhaps TRBD1 as D (5 bases). The CDR3 is made up of 13 amino acids. The germline V gene has CDR1 SNHLY and CDR2 FYNNEI. The germline V and J ends were trimmed by 7 bases and 1 base, with 10 bases remaining between them. CDR3 bases read: TGTGCCAGCATTTCTACAGGGAACACTGAA. It translates to CASISTGNTE. The CDR3 in its entirety is CASISTGNTEAFF.

As to this clone: Sequencing ends 3 residues short of the CDR3 end; the germline J gene provides the rest. J is TRBJ2-3 and V is TRBV19; TRBD2 might be the D (6 bases). Germline loops: CDR1 LNHDA, CDR2 SQIVND (reference sequence). The CDR3 has 13 residues. V was shortened by 8 bases and J by 3 bases, with 12 bases between the two germline ends. The CDR3 loop is CASGDLITDTQYF. CDR3 DNA (partial): TGTGCCAGTGGGGACTTAATAACAGATACG.

Partial CDR3 DNA: TGCAGTGCTAGAGACTTCAGGGCCATCGGAGCCAAAAACATT. Translated: CSARDFRAIGAKNI. The complete CDR3 sequence is CSARDFRAIGAKNIQYF. The chain employs TRBV20-1 and TRBJ2-4; D perhaps matches TRBD1 (5 bases). The read terminates 3 residues before the CDR3 end, so the remaining end is supplied by the germline J gene. This CDR3 is built from 17 residues. Germline V gene data show CDR1 as DFQATT and CDR2 as SNEGSKA (reference sequence). The V end was cut by 0 bases, the J end by 0 bases, with 15 bases between.

Concerning this clone itself: The read falls 3 residues short of the CDR3 end, and the missing part is taken from the germline J gene. This chain connects TRBV6-2 or TRBV6-3 to TRBJ2-1, with TRBD2 identical over 7 bases. CDR1 is MNHEY, CDR2 SVGEGT, per germline. The CDR3 contains 15 residues. With 2 bases clipped from V and 6 bases from J, the junction kept 7 bases outside the gene matches. Incomplete CDR3 DNA: TGTGCCAGCAGTTACGGGGGGGGGTCTATCAATGAG. This sequence encodes CASSYGGGSINE. The entire CDR3 protein reads CASSYGGGSINEQFF.

Comments on this clone: Sequencing ends 3 residues short of the CDR3 end; the germline J gene provides the rest. V usage is TRBV19 and J usage is TRBJ1-5; D possibly corresponds to TRBD1 (6 bases). The CDR3 is made up of 17 amino acids. Germline CDR1 and CDR2: LNHDA and SQIVND (reference sequence). The CDR3 DNA, read in part, is TGTGCCAGTAGTATAGATGAGGGACAAGGGTTATGGAGCCCC. This codes for CASSIDEGQGLWSP. The entire CDR3 is CASSIDEGQGLWSPQHF.

Comment on this clone: The DNA ends 3 residues before the CDR3 does, and the rest of the CDR3 is filled in from the germline J gene. The V and J genes are TRBV19 and TRBJ2-1; D may be TRBD2 (5 bases). Deletions cut 7 bases from V and 3 bases from J, with 16 bases between. This CDR3 is built from 15 residues. Germline V gene sequence: CDR1 LNHDA, CDR2 SQIVND (reference sequence). Incomplete CDR3 DNA: TGTGCCAGTACCCTAGGTCCGGCGGGCTACAATGAG. Translation: CASTLGPAGYNE. The CDR3 in full is CASTLGPAGYNEQFF.

With respect to this clone: The read finishes 3 residues shy of the CDR3 end, and the germline J gene is used to complete it. The chain carries TRBV20-1 and TRBJ2-6, with TRBD2 identical over 7 bases. The CDR3 sequence is 16 residues long. The germline gives CDR1 DFQATT, CDR2 SNEGSKA (reference sequence). V lost 6 bases to trimming and J lost 1 base; unmatched junction nucleotides: 9. The CDR3: CSAPNRLASGANVLTF. The sequenced part of the CDR3 DNA is TGCAGTGCGCCCAATAGACTAGCTTCTGGGGCCAACGTC.

Note on this clone: The read halts 3 residues ahead of the CDR3 end, with the missing end drawn from the germline J gene. V and J are TRBV6-2 or TRBV6-3 and TRBJ2-3; no clear D gene. Germline lookup yields CDR1 MNHEY and CDR2 SVGEGT. The germline V and J ends were trimmed by 0 bases and 2 bases, with 9 bases remaining between them. This CDR3 is built from 15 residues. The CDR3 DNA, read in part, is TGTGCCAGCAGTTACTCTCACTCTTCCACAGATACG. Its protein is CASSYSHSSTDT. The entire CDR3 protein is CASSYSHSSTDTQYF.

Turning to this clone: Read data end 3 residues before the CDR3 end; the end is taken from the germline J gene. The V call is TRBV2, the J call TRBJ2-7, with D possibly TRBD2 on 6 matching bases. Germline V gives CDR1 SNHLY, CDR2 FYNNEI. The CDR3 contains 14 residues. V shed 7 bases and J shed 3 bases, with 16 bases lying between them. CDR3 region: CASILRDLIYEQYF. The sequenced part of the CDR3 DNA is TGTGCCAGCATTCTCAGGGACTTGATCTACGAG.

A note on this clone: The read gets to within 3 residues of the CDR3 end, and the germline J gene fills in the rest. The chain combines TRBV30 with TRBJ2-5, with 8 bases aligning to TRBD1. This CDR3 is 13 amino acids long. Germline V CDR1 and CDR2: GTSNPN, SVGIG (reference sequence). J gave up 5 bases and V 8 bases, and 10 bases lay outside the gene matches. Here the CDR3 reads CAVQGARVETQYF. The sequenced part of the CDR3 DNA is TGTGCCGTCCAGGGGGCCCGGGTGGAGACC.

Note on this clone: From the germline J gene comes the end of the CDR3, since the read stops 3 residues before it. This chain uses TRBV19 with TRBJ2-1; TRBD2 matches at 11 bases. The ends lost 4 bases at V and 8 bases at J; junction bases unmatched: 16. This CDR3 is built from 18 residues. Germline CDR1 LNHDA, CDR2 SQIVND (reference sequence). The CDR3 bases that were read are TGTGCCAGTAGTAAGTTTAGCGGGAGGGCTTTAAGTTATTATGAG. Its protein product is CASSKFSGRALSYYE. The entire CDR3 reads CASSKFSGRALSYYEQFF.

Comments on this clone: The DNA ends 3 residues before the CDR3 does, and the rest of the CDR3 is filled in from the germline J gene. This sequence joins TRBV13 and TRBJ1-6; 10 bases fit TRBD1. CDR1 is PRHDT and CDR2 is FYEKMQ in the germline V gene (reference sequence). V lost 4 bases, J lost 9 bases, and 6 bases stayed unmatched. This CDR3 has 15 residues. CDR3 in amino acids: CASSWGTGVGSPLHF. The CDR3 DNA, read in part, is TGTGCCAGCAGCTGGGGGACAGGGGTTGGTTCACCC. Full variable domain (remainder filled in from reference TRBV13 and TRBJ1-6): AAGVIQSPRHLIKEKRETATLKCYPIPRHDTVYWYQQGPGQDPQFLISFYEKMQSDKGSIPDRFSAQQFSDYHSELNMSSLELGDSALYFCASSWGTGVGSPLHFGNGTRLTVT.

Comments on this clone: The CDR3 end lies 3 residues beyond the end of the read and is filled in from the germline J gene. The chain carries TRBV19 and TRBJ1-5; a weak D match, TRBD1 (5 bases). The V and J ends lost 10 bases and 2 bases respectively, with 15 bases between them. Germline V gene data show CDR1 as LNHDA and CDR2 as SQIVND (reference sequence). The CDR3 spans 14 residues. The CDR3 region is CATLGAFGNQPQHF. The covered CDR3 bases are TGTGCCACTCTAGGGGCATTCGGCAATCAGCCC.

A note on this clone: The CDR3 end is not reached by the read, which stops 3 residues before it; the germline J gene fills it in. The chain recombines TRBV7-6 with TRBJ2-1, with D possibly matching TRBD1 (6 bases). Germline V gene lookup returns CDR1 SGHVS and CDR2 FNYEAQ. The V gene lost 6 bases and the J gene lost 4 bases, with 10 bases spanning the gap. The CDR3 contains 13 residues. The sequenced part of the CDR3 DNA is TGTGCCAGCAGTTGGACAGCGTACAATGAG. Translating gives CASSWTAYNE. From start to end, the CDR3 is CASSWTAYNEQFF.

Notes on this clone: The sequence runs out 3 residues before the end of the CDR3; the remainder is reconstructed from the germline J gene. The chain uses TRBV7-8 and TRBJ1-1; TRBD1 agrees at 7 bases. Germline V CDR1 and CDR2: SGHVS, FQNEAQ. This CDR3 has 15 amino acids. The trim removed 1 base at V and 5 bases at J, leaving 7 bases unmatched. CDR3 DNA, as far as it was read: TGTGCCAGCAGCTTAGTTGAGGGGGCAAGGACTGAA. This codes for CASSLVEGARTE. The full CDR3 reads CASSLVEGARTEAFF.

In regard to this clone: The CDR3 end lies 3 residues beyond the end of the read and is filled in from the germline J gene. The chain carries TRBV2 and TRBJ2-3, with 9 positions matching TRBD2. The CDR3 is 15 residues long. The J segment lost 0 bases and the V segment lost 7 bases, leaving 5 bases of the junction unmatched. Germline loops: CDR1 SNHLY, CDR2 FYNNEI. The CDR3 sequence: CASKWREGSTDTQYF. The sequenced part of the CDR3 DNA is TGTGCCAGCAAGTGGCGGGAGGGAAGCACAGATACG.

Of note for this clone: The read stops 3 residues short of the end of the CDR3; the missing end is completed from the germline J gene. The rearrangement uses TRBV11-1 and TRBJ1-2; no definite D call. There are 14 residues in the CDR3. CDR1 is SGHAT and CDR2 is FQDESV in the germline V gene (reference sequence). Trimming left V 3 bases short and J 4 bases short, with 12 bases between. The sequenced CDR3 bases are TGTGCCAGCAGCTTGGATTTAGCGGGCTATGGC. This gives the protein CASSLDLAGYG. The CDR3 in its entirety is CASSLDLAGYGYTF. Full variable domain (rest looked up from reference TRBV11-1 and TRBJ1-2): EAEVAQSPRYKITEKSQAVAFWCDPISGHATLYWYRQILGQGPELLVQFQDESVVDDSQLPKDRFSAERLKGVDSTLKIQPAELGDSAMYLCASSLDLAGYGYTFGSGTRLTVV.

About this clone: The read comes to an end 3 residues before the CDR3 does, leaving the germline J gene to fill in the end. The J gene is TRBJ1-1, the V gene TRBV2; D not resolved. Trimming cost V 6 bases and J 0 bases, with 8 bases left between them. Per germline, CDR1 SNHLY and CDR2 FYNNEI. This CDR3 region has 13 residues. The part of the CDR3 DNA that was read is TGTGCCAGCAGGGAGGGCATGAACACTGAA. Translated: CASREGMNTE. The complete CDR3 reads CASREGMNTEAFF.

Concerning this clone: The read ends 3 residues before the CDR3 terminus; that terminus is restored from the germline J gene. The rearrangement links TRBV5-6 to TRBJ1-5, with a tentative D call TRBD1 (5 bases). The ends were cut back, 0 bases at V and 2 bases at J, with 9 bases in the middle. CDR3 length equals 15 residues. The germline V gene encodes CDR1 SGHDT and CDR2 YYEEEE. The DNA read from the CDR3 is TGTGCCAGCAGCTTGGCTAGGGGCGGCAATCAGCCC. Translation: CASSLARGGNQP. Given in full, the CDR3 is CASSLARGGNQPQHF.